This T cell receptor (beta chain) was captured in a study of blood T cell repertoires in COVID-19. Study in general: COVID-19 samples from acute and convalescent phases originated in the United States, Italy and Spain. PBMCs, B-cell-depleted T cells, or T cells provided the cDNA or gDNA that made up the material.

How the authors handled the data: Reference gene primer amplification yielded estimated nucleated cell counts. Measured with immunoSEQ multiplex PCR; TCRdb has only the in-frame clones, and not every one. That table supplies the V and J calls and clone size; D and trimming were determined from the DNA. This sample has approximately 120,000 clones; around 89% occur once, and the top ten carry roughly 7.6%. There are 15 residues in the CDR3. V dropped 7 bases and J dropped 7; count of bases not matched to a gene: 6. Per germline, CDR1 LNHDA and CDR2 SQIVND (reference sequence). What was sequenced was peripheral blood. The sequence derives from a man aged 50-59 years with acute or convalescent COVID-19. This chain links TRBV19 with TRBJ2-1; TRBD2 aligns across 14 bases. The CDR3 DNA sequence: TGTGCCAGTAATAAGGGACTAGCGGGGGTAAATGAGCAGTTCTTC. Its protein is CASNKGLAGVNEQFF.